Below are 6 T cell receptor beta chains sequenced from a single sample in a study of beta chain features in type 1 diabetes. Their target antigens are unknown. Every isolated RNA sample was fully reverse transcribed, so sequencing captured expressed TCRB transcripts. Clones were sequenced by immunoSEQ multiplex PCR, and TCRdb holds only the in-frame ones, with some missing. The sample lists 150,000 or so clones; 6.5% to 10% were seen once. Study-level results: Shorter TCRB CDR3s, moderately but significantly so, were found in Type 1 diabetes patients in all four CD4+ subsets.

The sequenced sample was central memory CD4+ T cells from blood. Receptors were obtained from a woman younger than 35 with type 1 diabetes.

This clone was detected only a few times. The V and J genes are TRBV5-1 and TRBJ2-7; 12 bases agree with TRBD2. Germline V gives CDR1 SGHRS, CDR2 YFSETQ. The V and J ends lost 6 bases and 2 bases, in that order; junction bases with no gene match: 6. This CDR3 spans 15 amino acids. The CDR3 here is CASTWTSGTPYEQYF. The CDR3 coding sequence is TGCGCCAGCACCTGGACTAGCGGGACGCCCTACGAGCAGTACTTC. Drawing the rest from reference TRBV5-1 and TRBJ2-7, the complete variable domain is KAGVTQTPRYLIKTRGQQVTLSCSPISGHRSVSWYQQTPGQGLQFLFEYFSETQRNKGNFPGRFSGRQFSNSRSEMNVSTLELGDSALYLCASTWTSGTPYEQYFGPGTRLTVT.

Concerning this clone itself: Other DNA sequences in this specimen translate into the identical CDR3. The V and J genes are TRBV7-2 and TRBJ2-2; TRBD1 might be the D (6 bases). The ends were cut back, 3 bases at V and 2 bases at J, with 7 bases in the middle. The CDR3 loop spans 14 amino acids. Germline CDR1 is SGHTA and CDR2 is FQGNSA. The DNA for the CDR3 is TGTGCCAGCAGCTTGGACAGAAACACCGGGGAGCTGTTTTTT. It encodes CASSLDRNTGELFF.

This clone was observed a handful of times. The chain is built from TRBV4-2 and TRBJ2-3; D is unresolved. The CDR3 is made up of 14 amino acids. Trimming left V 3 bases short and J 2 bases short, with 9 bases between. Germline V gives CDR1 LGHNA, CDR2 YNFKEQ. CDR3 protein: CASSQTRDTDTQYF. The CDR3 bases are TGTGCCAGCAGCCAGACTCGAGACACAGATACGCAGTATTTT.

This clone was found many times. The genes are TRBV6-6 and TRBJ2-1; 8 bases fit TRBD1. The V gene end was trimmed by 8 bases and the J gene end by 3 bases; junction bases not matched to a gene: 9. This CDR3 is 15 amino acids long. Germline loops: CDR1 MNHNY, CDR2 SVGAGI (reference sequence). The CDR3 DNA follows: TGTGCCAGCGTCTCCGGACAGGGAGTCTACAATGAGCAGTTCTTC. Translating it yields CASVSGQGVYNEQFF.

The J gene is TRBJ2-3, the V gene TRBV12-5, with D perhaps TRBD1 (6 bases). Germline V gene sequence: CDR1 LGHNT, CDR2 FRNRAP. The V end was cut by 8 bases, the J end by 0 bases, with 21 bases between. CDR3 length: 17 amino acids. The CDR3, as DNA: TGTGCTAGTTCCTTGGGGGCTGCAAGCTCTAGCACAGATACGCAGTATTTT. It codes for CASSLGAASSSTDTQYF.

The CDR3 DNA reads TGTGCCTGGGGGGCCGGCTCCTACGAGCAGTACTTC. Its translation: CAWGAGSYEQYF. V and J are TRBV30 and TRBJ2-7; D is perhaps TRBD1 (5 bases). The CDR3 loop spans 12 amino acids. Germline V gene data show CDR1 as GTSNPN and CDR2 as SVGIG (reference sequence). Trimming stripped 5 bases from V and 0 bases from J, with 8 bases between.